The entry below gives a single TCR beta chain sequence along with its context. Study processing details: How many nucleated cells were present was estimated from reference gene primer amplification. TCRdb's copy holds only in-frame clones and misses some; the assay was immunoSEQ multiplex PCR. That table supplies the V and J calls and clone size; D and trimming were determined from the DNA. The table shows 150,000 to 200,000 clones, with more than 85% occurring only once. This specimen comes from a study of blood T cell repertoires in COVID-19. Study-level information: Samples taken during acute and convalescent COVID-19 were collected in the United States, Italy and Spain. T cells, B-cell-depleted T cells, or PBMCs supplied cDNA or gDNA.

The sequence came from a man between 70 and 80 years old with active or convalescent COVID-19. Material: peripheral blood.

This chain's CDR3 is CASNPWQGVTGELFF. CDR3 coding DNA: TGTGCAAGTAACCCGTGGCAGGGCGTCACCGGGGAGCTGTTTTTT. J is TRBJ2-2 and V is TRBV12-2; TRBD1 is taken as the D call from the table, unchecked against the DNA. TRBV12-2 is listed as a pseudogene. The CDR3 has 15 amino acids.